The present entry profiles one T cell receptor beta chain with its context. As handled by the study authors: Amplification with reference gene primers provided the estimates of nucleated cell counts. Method: immunoSEQ multiplex PCR; TCRdb's copy keeps in-frame clones and lacks some. V and J calls and clone size are those listed in that table; D and trimming were worked out from the DNA. This table holds roughly 150,000 clones, 84% found once. This specimen belongs to a study of blood T cell repertoires in COVID-19. The overall study: Sites in the United States, Italy and Spain provided acute and convalescent COVID-19 samples.

Participants spanned ages about 18 to 100 years and resided in about 24 US areas. Up to 2 weeks before entering the study, exposed participants had met a COVID-19 case. The CDR3 sequence is 13 residues long. V shed 5 bases and J 12 bases; nucleotides not matched to a gene: 12. The specimen was PBMCs or T cells enriched from blood (not recorded which). The TCR sequence derives from a woman aged 18-30 years who had been exposed to COVID-19. The V and J genes are TRBV12-3 or TRBV12-4 and TRBJ1-1; TRBD1 agrees at 7 bases. This CDR3 is CASSLTLQGNPFF. The CDR3 DNA reads as TGTGCCAGCAGTCTCACCCTACAGGGGAATCCTTTCTTT.